A selection of T cell receptor beta chains follows, all from one sample in a study of T cells after yellow fever vaccination. Via MiXCR, TCRdb re-called the 5' RACE reads, giving one row per CDR3 protein. The data hold 85,000 to 100,000 distinct CDR3 sequences, with 5.8% observed a single time. The material sequenced was CD8+ T cells sorted from PBMCs, taken 10 days after the yellow fever booster vaccination. The origin of the receptors is a man aged 18 to 29 who received the YFV17D yellow fever vaccine. Both conserved end residues are part of each CDR3. Fields, in order: clone size, D gene, J gene, V gene, CDR3 protein, CDR3 DNA. A D gene is named only where the DNA matches it firmly. The size field is filled for only some rows; it gives once, few, many or a size class.

>many|NA|TRBJ2-7|TRBV21-1
CASRFGSYEQYF
TGTGCGTCAAGATTTGGGTCCTACGAGCAGTACTTC
>many|TRBD1|TRBJ2-5|TRBV12-3/TRBV12-4
CASSRGTVGETQYF
TGTGCCAGCAGTAGAGGGACAGTCGGAGAGACCCAGTACTTC
>few|NA|TRBJ1-1|TRBV7-6
CASSLTSLGGEAFF
TGTGCCAGCAGCTTAACCAGCCTTGGGGGAGAAGCTTTCTTT
>few|NA|TRBJ2-2|TRBV6-5
CASSSGSETGELFF
TGTGCCAGCAGTTCCGGGTCGGAGACCGGGGAGCTGTTTTTT
>few|NA|TRBJ1-4|TRBV7-6
CASSLDPGSSEKLFF
TGTGCCAGCAGCTTGGATCCAGGGTCCAGCGAAAAACTGTTTTTT
>many|TRBD2|TRBJ2-7|TRBV9
CASSATGTRAYEQYF
TGTGCCAGCAGCGCCACCGGGACTAGAGCGTACGAGCAGTACTTC
>many|TRBD1|TRBJ2-3|TRBV29-1
CSVEVWDRTGTDTQYF
TGCAGCGTTGAAGTATGGGACAGGACAGGTACAGATACGCAGTATTTT
>NA|TRBD2|TRBJ2-2|TRBV11-1
CASSLVASGATGELFF
TGTGCCAGCAGCTTAGTGGCTAGCGGGGCCACCGGGGAGCTGTTTTTT
>NA|TRBD1|TRBJ1-5|TRBV12-3/TRBV12-4
CASSDGQGALQPQHF
TGTGCCAGCAGCGACGGACAGGGGGCCCTTCAGCCCCAGCATTTT
>few|TRBD2|TRBJ2-2|TRBV7-2
CASSLLAGVAGELFF
TGTGCCAGCAGCTTACTTGCGGGGGTGGCCGGGGAGCTGTTTTTT
>NA|NA|TRBJ2-3|TRBV7-3
CASSYWGPGDTQYF
TGTGCCAGCAGCTACTGGGGGCCTGGAGATACGCAGTATTTT
>few|TRBD2|TRBJ2-2|TRBV14
CASSQVAGAAGELFF
TGTGCCAGCAGCCAAGTAGCGGGGGCGGCCGGGGAGCTGTTTTTT
>NA|TRBD1|TRBJ1-2|TRBV29-1
CSAPDRGLGYTF
TGCAGCGCACCGGACAGGGGACTTGGCTACACCTTC
>many|NA|TRBJ2-1|TRBV23-1
CASRGPFLGDEQFF
TGCGCCAGCAGGGGCCCCTTCCTAGGCGATGAGCAGTTCTTC
>few|NA|TRBJ2-1|TRBV5-1
CASTVGGGVTEQFF
TGCGCCAGCACAGTCGGGGGCGGGGTTACTGAGCAGTTCTTC
>NA|TRBD2|TRBJ2-1|TRBV7-7
CASSPSMGGGAYNEQFF
TGTGCCAGCAGCCCAAGTATGGGGGGGGGAGCCTACAATGAGCAGTTCTTC
>NA|NA|TRBJ1-2|TRBV7-9
CASSLSGQPRGYTF
TGTGCCAGCAGCTTGTCAGGACAGCCGCGTGGCTACACCTTC
>few|NA|TRBJ2-4|TRBV7-9
CASSSNEGTGDIQYF
TGTGCCAGCAGCTCGAATGAAGGGACCGGGGACATTCAGTACTTC
>many|TRBD1|TRBJ2-1|TRBV7-9
CASSATTGSPYNEQFF
TGTGCCAGCAGCGCGACGACAGGGTCCCCCTACAATGAGCAGTTCTTC
>NA|NA|TRBJ1-5|TRBV6-5
CASTLLGGNQPQHF
TGTGCCAGCACCTTACTAGGGGGCAATCAGCCCCAGCATTTT
>NA|NA|TRBJ1-5|TRBV4-1
CASSTRTASNQPQHF
TGCGCCAGCAGCACCCGGACAGCTAGCAATCAGCCCCAGCATTTT
>many|NA|TRBJ2-3|TRBV29-1
CSVASTGGLAGSGLDTQYF
TGCAGCGTTGCTTCGACAGGGGGCCTAGCGGGGTCCGGGCTGGATACGCAGTATTTT
>NA|TRBD1|TRBJ1-2|TRBV2
CASNRDSTNYGYTF
TGTGCCAGCAACCGGGACAGTACTAACTATGGCTACACCTTC
>few|NA|TRBJ1-2|TRBV4-1
CASSQDIQTNYGYTF
TGCGCCAGCAGCCAAGATATCCAGACCAACTATGGCTACACCTTC
>few|TRBD2|TRBJ2-5|TRBV9
CASSVAPGGPQETQYF
TGTGCCAGCAGCGTAGCTCCGGGAGGGCCGCAAGAGACCCAGTACTTC
>many|TRBD1|TRBJ2-2|TRBV27
CASSLLGTGANTGELFF
TGTGCCAGCAGTTTATTAGGGACAGGGGCGAACACCGGGGAGCTGTTTTTT
>many|NA|TRBJ2-1|TRBV15
CATSGQGAEQFF
TGTGCCACCAGCGGACAAGGAGCTGAGCAGTTCTTC
>many|NA|TRBJ1-1|TRBV5-5
CASSHETNTEAFF
TGTGCCAGCAGCCACGAGACAAACACTGAAGCTTTCTTT
>many|NA|TRBJ1-1|TRBV5-1
CASSLYTATEAFF
TGCGCCAGCAGCCTTTACACAGCCACTGAAGCTTTCTTT
>medium-sized|NA|TRBJ1-1|TRBV19
CASSYAGGTEAFF
TGTGCCAGTAGTTACGCAGGAGGCACTGAAGCTTTCTTT
>few|NA|TRBJ2-7|TRBV7-2
CASSSGSEQYF
TGTGCCAGCAGCTCAGGTAGCGAGCAGTACTTC
>NA|NA|TRBJ2-7|TRBV13
CASSLGASSYEQYF
TGTGCCAGCAGCTTGGGAGCGTCTTCCTACGAGCAGTACTTC
>few|NA|TRBJ1-2|TRBV19
CASRKVDYKNYGYTF
TGTGCCAGCCGGAAGGTGGATTATAAGAACTATGGCTACACCTTC
>few|TRBD1|TRBJ2-4|TRBV28
CASSLEDREPKNIQYF
TGTGCCAGCAGTTTAGAGGACAGGGAGCCCAAAAACATTCAGTACTTC